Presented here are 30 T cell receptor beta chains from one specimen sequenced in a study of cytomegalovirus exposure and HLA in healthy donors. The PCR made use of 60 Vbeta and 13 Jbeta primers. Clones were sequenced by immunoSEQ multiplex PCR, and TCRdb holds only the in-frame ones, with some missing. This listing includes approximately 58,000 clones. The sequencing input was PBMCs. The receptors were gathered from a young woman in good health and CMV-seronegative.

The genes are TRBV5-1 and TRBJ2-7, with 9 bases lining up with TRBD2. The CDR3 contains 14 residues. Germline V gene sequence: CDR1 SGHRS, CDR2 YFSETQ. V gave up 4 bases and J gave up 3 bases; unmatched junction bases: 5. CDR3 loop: CASSDSGRDYEQYF. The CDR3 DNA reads TGCGCCAGCAGCGATAGCGGGAGAGACTACGAGCAGTACTTC. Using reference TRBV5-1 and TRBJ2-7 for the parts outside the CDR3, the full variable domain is KAGVTQTPRYLIKTRGQQVTLSCSPISGHRSVSWYQQTPGQGLQFLFEYFSETQRNKGNFPGRFSGRQFSNSRSEMNVSTLELGDSALYLCASSDSGRDYEQYFGPGTRLTVT.

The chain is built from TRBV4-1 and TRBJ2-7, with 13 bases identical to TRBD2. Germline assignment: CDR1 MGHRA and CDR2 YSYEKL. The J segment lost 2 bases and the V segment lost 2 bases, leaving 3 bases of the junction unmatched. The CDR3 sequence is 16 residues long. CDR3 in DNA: TGCGCCAGCAGCCAATATACTAGCGGGGGGGCCTACGAGCAGTACTTC. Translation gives CASSQYTSGGAYEQYF.

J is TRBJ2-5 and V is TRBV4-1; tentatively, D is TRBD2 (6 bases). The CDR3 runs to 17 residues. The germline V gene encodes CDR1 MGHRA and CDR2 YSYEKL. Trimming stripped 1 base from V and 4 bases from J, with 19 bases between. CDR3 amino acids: CASSQGSTVPGRETQYF. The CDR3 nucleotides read TGCGCCAGCAGCCAAGGCTCGACAGTCCCCGGGAGAGAGACCCAGTACTTC.

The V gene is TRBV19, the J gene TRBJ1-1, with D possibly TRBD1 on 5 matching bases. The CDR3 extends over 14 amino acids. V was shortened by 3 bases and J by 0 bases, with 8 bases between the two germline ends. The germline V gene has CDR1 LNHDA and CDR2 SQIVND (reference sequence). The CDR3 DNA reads TGTGCCAGTAGTATGATGGGGCTGAACACTGAAGCTTTCTTT. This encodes CASSMMGLNTEAFF.

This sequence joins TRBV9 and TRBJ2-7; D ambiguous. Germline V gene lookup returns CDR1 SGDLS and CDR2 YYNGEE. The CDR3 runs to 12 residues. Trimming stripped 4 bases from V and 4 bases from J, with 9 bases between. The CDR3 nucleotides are TGTGCCAGCAGCTCGCCAGGTTACGAGCAGTACTTC. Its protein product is CASSSPGYEQYF.

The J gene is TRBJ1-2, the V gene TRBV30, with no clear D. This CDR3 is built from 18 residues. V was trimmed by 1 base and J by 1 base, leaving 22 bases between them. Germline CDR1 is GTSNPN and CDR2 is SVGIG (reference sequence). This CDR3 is CAWSAPLVWQNINYGYTF. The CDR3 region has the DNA TGTGCCTGGAGTGCTCCCCTCGTGTGGCAGAATATTAACTATGGCTACACCTTC.

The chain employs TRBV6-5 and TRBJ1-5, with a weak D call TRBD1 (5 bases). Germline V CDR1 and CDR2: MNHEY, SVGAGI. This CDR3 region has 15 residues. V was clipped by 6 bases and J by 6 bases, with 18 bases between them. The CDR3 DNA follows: TGTGCCAGCAGCGCCGGGGAGGAAGGGGCTCAGCCCCAGCATTTT. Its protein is CASSAGEEGAQPQHF.

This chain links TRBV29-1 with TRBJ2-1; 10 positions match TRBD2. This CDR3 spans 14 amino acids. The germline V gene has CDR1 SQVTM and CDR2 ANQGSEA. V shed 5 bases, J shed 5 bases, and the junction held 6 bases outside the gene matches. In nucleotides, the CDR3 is TGCAGCGTTCCAGGGACTAGCGTACACAATGAGCAGTTCTTC. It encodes CSVPGTSVHNEQFF.

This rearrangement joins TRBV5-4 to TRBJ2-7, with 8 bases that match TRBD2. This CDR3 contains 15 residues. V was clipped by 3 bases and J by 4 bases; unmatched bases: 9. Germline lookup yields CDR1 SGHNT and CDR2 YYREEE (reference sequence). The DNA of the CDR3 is TGTGCCAGCAGCTCCGGGGGACTAGATGGGTACGAGCAGTACTTC. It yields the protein CASSSGGLDGYEQYF.

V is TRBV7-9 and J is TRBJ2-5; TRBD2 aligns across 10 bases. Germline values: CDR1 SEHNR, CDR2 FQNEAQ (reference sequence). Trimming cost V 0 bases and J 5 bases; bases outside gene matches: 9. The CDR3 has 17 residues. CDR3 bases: TGTGCCAGCAGCTTAGCGACCAGCGGGAGGGCCAGCGAGACCCAGTACTTC. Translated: CASSLATSGRASETQYF. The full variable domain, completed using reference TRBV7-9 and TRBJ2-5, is DTGVSQNPRHKITKRGQNVTFRCDPISEHNRLYWYRQTLGQGPEFLTYFQNEAQLEKSRLLSDRFSAERPKGSFSTLEIQRTEQGDSAMYLCASSLATSGRASETQYFGPGTRLLVL.

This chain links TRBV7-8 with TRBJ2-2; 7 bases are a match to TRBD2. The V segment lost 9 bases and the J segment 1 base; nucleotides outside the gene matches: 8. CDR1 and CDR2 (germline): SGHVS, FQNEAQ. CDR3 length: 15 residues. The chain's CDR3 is CASTAGNLNTGELFF. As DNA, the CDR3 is TGTGCCAGTACAGCGGGAAATCTGAACACCGGGGAGCTGTTTTTT.

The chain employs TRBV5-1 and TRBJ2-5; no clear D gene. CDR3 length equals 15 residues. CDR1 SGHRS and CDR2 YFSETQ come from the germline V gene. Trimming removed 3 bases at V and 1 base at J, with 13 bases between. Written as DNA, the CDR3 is TGCGCCAGCAGCTCCCACGGAAGGAGCCAAGAGACCCAGTACTTC. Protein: CASSSHGRSQETQYF.

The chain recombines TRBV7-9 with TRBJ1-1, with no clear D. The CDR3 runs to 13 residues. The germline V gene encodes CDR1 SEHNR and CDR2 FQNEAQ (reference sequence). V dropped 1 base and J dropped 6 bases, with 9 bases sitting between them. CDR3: CASSLVGEAEAFF. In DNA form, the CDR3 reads TGTGCCAGCAGCTTAGTAGGTGAGGCTGAAGCTTTCTTT.

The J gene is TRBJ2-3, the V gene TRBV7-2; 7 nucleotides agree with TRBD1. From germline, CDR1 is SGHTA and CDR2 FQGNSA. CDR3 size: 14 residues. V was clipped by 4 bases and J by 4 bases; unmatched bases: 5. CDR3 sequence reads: CASSWGQSPDTQYF. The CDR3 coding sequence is TGTGCCAGCAGCTGGGGACAGTCTCCAGATACGCAGTATTTT.

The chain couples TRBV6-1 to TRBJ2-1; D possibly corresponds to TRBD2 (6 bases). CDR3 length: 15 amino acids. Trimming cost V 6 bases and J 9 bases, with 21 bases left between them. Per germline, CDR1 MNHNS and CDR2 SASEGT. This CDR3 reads CASSQRWGLPGEQFF. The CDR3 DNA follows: TGTGCCAGCAGCCAAAGGTGGGGACTGCCCGGTGAGCAGTTCTTC.

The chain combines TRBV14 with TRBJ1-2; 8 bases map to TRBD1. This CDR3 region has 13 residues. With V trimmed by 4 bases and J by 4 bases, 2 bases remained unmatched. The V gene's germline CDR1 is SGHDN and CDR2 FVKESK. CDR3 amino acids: CASSLDRGYGYTF. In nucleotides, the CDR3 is TGTGCCAGCAGCCTTGACAGGGGCTATGGCTACACCTTC.

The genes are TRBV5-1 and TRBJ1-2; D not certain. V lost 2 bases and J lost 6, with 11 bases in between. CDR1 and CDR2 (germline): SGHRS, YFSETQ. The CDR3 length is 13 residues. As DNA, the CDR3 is TGCGCCAGCAGCTTTACAGTTGTAGATGGCTACACCTTC. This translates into CASSFTVVDGYTF.

The CDR3 region has the DNA TGTGCCAGCAGCTCCTCGGGTGGGTACGAGCAGTACTTC. It specifies CASSSSGGYEQYF. The chain links TRBV13 to TRBJ2-7; D gene uncertain. V lost 4 bases, J lost 4 bases, and 11 bases lay in between. CDR3 length equals 13 residues. Looked up from germline, CDR1 is PRHDT and CDR2 is FYEKMQ (reference sequence). The full variable domain, rest sourced from reference TRBV13 and TRBJ2-7, is AAGVIQSPRHLIKEKRETATLKCYPIPRHDTVYWYQQGPGQDPQFLISFYEKMQSDKGSIPDRFSAQQFSDYHSELNMSSLELGDSALYFCASSSSGGYEQYFGPGTRLTVT.

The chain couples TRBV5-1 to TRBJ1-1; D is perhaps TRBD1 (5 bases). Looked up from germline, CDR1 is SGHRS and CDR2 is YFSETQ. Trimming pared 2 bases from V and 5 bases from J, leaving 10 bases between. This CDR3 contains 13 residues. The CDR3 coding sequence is TGCGCCAGCAGCTTCCAGGGCAGTACTGAAGCTTTCTTT. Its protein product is CASSFQGSTEAFF.

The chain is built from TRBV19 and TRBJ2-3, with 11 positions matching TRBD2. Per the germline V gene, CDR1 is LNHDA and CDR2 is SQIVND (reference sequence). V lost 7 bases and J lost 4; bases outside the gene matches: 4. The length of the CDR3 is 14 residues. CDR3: CASTEGLAADTQYF. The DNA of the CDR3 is TGTGCCAGTACTGAGGGACTAGCGGCAGATACGCAGTATTTT.

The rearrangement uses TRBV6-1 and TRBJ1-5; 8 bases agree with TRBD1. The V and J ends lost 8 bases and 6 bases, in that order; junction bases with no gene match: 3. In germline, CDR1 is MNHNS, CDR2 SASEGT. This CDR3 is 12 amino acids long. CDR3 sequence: CASLTGGQPQHF. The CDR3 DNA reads TGTGCCAGCCTCACAGGGGGTCAGCCCCAGCATTTT.

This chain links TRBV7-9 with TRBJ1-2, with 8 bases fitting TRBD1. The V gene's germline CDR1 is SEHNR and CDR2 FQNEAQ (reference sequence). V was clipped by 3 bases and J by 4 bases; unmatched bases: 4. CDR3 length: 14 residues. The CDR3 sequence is CASSFPGTGYGYTF. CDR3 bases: TGTGCCAGCAGCTTCCCCGGGACAGGCTATGGCTACACCTTC.

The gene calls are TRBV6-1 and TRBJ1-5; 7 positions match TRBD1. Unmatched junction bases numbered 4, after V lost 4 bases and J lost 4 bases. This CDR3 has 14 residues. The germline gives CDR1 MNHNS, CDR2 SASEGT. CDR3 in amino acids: CASSVGTVNQPQHF. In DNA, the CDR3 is TGTGCCAGCAGTGTCGGGACAGTAAATCAGCCCCAGCATTTT.

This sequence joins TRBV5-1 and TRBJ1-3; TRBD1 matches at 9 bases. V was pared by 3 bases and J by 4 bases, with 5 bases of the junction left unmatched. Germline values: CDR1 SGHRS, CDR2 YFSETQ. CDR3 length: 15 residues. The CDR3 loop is CASSWAGTGGNTIYF. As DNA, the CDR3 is TGCGCCAGCAGCTGGGCCGGGACAGGGGGAAACACCATATATTTT.

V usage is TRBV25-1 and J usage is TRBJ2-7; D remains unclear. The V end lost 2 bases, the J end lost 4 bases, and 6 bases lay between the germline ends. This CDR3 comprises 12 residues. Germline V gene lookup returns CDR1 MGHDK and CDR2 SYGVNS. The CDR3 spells CASSENSYEQYF. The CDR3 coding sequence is TGTGCCAGCAGTGAAAACTCATACGAGCAGTACTTC.

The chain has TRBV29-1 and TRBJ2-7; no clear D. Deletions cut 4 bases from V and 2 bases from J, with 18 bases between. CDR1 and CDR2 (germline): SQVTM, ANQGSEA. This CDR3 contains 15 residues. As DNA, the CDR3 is TGCAGCGTTGTACTAACTCTTGGCTTAACCTACGAGCAGTACTTC. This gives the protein CSVVLTLGLTYEQYF.

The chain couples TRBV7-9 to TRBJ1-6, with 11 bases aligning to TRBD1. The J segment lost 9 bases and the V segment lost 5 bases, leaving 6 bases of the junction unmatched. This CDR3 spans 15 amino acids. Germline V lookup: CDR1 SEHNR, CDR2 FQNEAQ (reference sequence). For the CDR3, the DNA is TGTGCCAGCAGCCTAGATGGGACAGGGGGTTCACCCCTCCACTTT. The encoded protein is CASSLDGTGGSPLHF. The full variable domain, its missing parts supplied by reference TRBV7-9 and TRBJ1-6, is DTGVSQNPRHKITKRGQNVTFRCDPISEHNRLYWYRQTLGQGPEFLTYFQNEAQLEKSRLLSDRFSAERPKGSFSTLEIQRTEQGDSAMYLCASSLDGTGGSPLHFGNGTRLTVT.

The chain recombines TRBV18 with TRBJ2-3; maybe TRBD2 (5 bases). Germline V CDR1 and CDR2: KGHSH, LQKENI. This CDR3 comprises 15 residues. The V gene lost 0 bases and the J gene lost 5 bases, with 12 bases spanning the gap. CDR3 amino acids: CASSPPLSAEDTQYF. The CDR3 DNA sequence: TGTGCCAGCTCACCACCTCTTAGCGCAGAAGATACGCAGTATTTT.

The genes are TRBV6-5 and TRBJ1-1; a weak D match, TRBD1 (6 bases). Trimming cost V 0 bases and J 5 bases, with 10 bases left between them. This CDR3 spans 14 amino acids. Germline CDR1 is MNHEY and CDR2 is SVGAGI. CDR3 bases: TGTGCCAGCAGTTACTCGAGGGGGGGAACTGAAGCTTTCTTT. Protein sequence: CASSYSRGGTEAFF.

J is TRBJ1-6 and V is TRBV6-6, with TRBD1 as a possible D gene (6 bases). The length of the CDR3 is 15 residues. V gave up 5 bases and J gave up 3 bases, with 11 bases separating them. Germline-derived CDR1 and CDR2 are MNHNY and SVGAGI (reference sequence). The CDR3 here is CASSNGQNYNSPLHF. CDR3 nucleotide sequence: TGTGCCAGCAGTAACGGACAGAACTATAATTCACCCCTCCACTTT.